The sequence of this T cell receptor beta chain was determined in a study of T cell responses to AZD1222 COVID-19 vaccine. Whole-study findings and limits: Repertoires were collected only later (after the peak T cell response had occurred). Only a handful of AZD1222 recipients, more than five in all, had baseline seropositivity.

As for this clone: Its specificity is not known.

This CDR3 comprises 13 residues. Germline lookup yields CDR1 MDHEN and CDR2 SYDVKM. V was trimmed by 2 bases and J by 5 bases, leaving 9 bases between them. Measured with immunoSEQ multiplex PCR; TCRdb has only the in-frame clones, and not every one. The sample shows some 86,000 clones, 70% to 90% of them seen only once. This material consisted of peripheral blood, taken on day 0 of AZD1222 vaccination. The TCR was taken from an adult in good health. The chain employs TRBV28 and TRBJ2-5; unclear D gene. The DNA of the CDR3 is TGTGCCAGCAGTTTACCAGCCCCCGAGACCCAGTACTTC. This translates into CASSLPAPETQYF.